Listed below are T cell receptor beta chains from one sample, sequenced in a study of vaccination effects on CD4 cells after COVID-19. Which antigens these TCRs recognize remains unknown. This table comes from immunoSEQ multiplex PCR, and its TCRdb copy is limited to in-frame clones, with some not included. The sample contains roughly 50,000 clones, approximately 79% of which appear only once. The source material was CD4+ T cells from PBMCs cultured with HCoV-229E spike peptides, sampled before COVID-19 vaccination. These TCRs come from a human donor who received a COVID-19 vaccine. The CDR3 runs from the conserved cysteine through the conserved F or W. The D gene is left open where the match is weak. Size tells how often a clone was seen (once, few, many) or the class of an expanded clone, and some rows leave it out.

clone size	D gene	J gene	V gene	CDR3 protein	CDR3 DNA
once	TRBD1	TRBJ1-4	TRBV19	CASSIDPLGRGREKLFF	TGTGCCAGTAGTATAGATCCCTTGGGCAGGGGGCGTGAAAAACTGTTTTTT
NA	TRBD2	TRBJ2-4	TRBV28	CASKASGGEVAKNIQYF	TGTGCCAGCAAGGCTAGCGGGGGGGAGGTGGCCAAAAACATTCAGTACTTC
NA	TRBD1	TRBJ1-3	TRBV6-5	CASSRDRHSGNTIYF	TGTGCCAGCAGCCGGGACAGGCACTCTGGAAACACCATATATTTT
NA	NA	TRBJ2-5	TRBV24-1	CATKRPSEYF	TGTGCCACCAAAAGGCCATCTGAGTACTTC
NA	TRBD1	TRBJ2-5	TRBV6-1	CASSEGRGQGTQYF	TGTGCCAGCAGTGAGGGCAGGGGGCAGGGGACCCAGTACTTC
NA	NA	TRBJ1-2	TRBV7-2	CASSSLAGVGGYTF	TGTGCCAGCAGCTCGCTGGCAGGGGTTGGCGGCTACACCTTC
NA	TRBD1	TRBJ1-2	TRBV5-1	CASSWGSPRQGDYGYTF	TGCGCCAGCAGCTGGGGAAGCCCGAGACAGGGGGACTATGGCTACACCTTC
NA	NA	TRBJ1-1	TRBV20-1	CSAKRSQSAFF	TGCAGTGCTAAGCGTTCACAGTCGGCTTTCTTT
NA	NA	TRBJ2-2	TRBV5-5	CASSLEGVTGELFF	TGTGCCAGCAGCTTGGAGGGTGTCACCGGGGAGCTGTTTTTT
NA	NA	TRBJ1-4	TRBV5-1	CASSLDTGNEKLFF	TGCGCCAGCAGCTTGGATACAGGGAACGAAAAACTGTTTTTT
NA	TRBD2	TRBJ2-1	TRBV25-1	CASRLAGGSNEQFF	TGTGCCAGCCGACTAGCGGGGGGGAGTAATGAGCAGTTCTTC
NA	NA	TRBJ2-5	TRBV5-1	CASSAPGLETQYF	TGCGCCAGCAGCGCGCCGGGGTTGGAGACCCAGTACTTC
NA	TRBD2	TRBJ2-2	TRBV7-2	CASSFGGGTGELFF	TGTGCCAGCAGCTTCGGGGGGGGCACCGGGGAGCTGTTTTTT
few	NA	TRBJ1-2	TRBV5-8	CASSSGVGYGYTF	TGTGCCAGCAGCTCAGGGGTAGGCTATGGCTACACCTTC
NA	TRBD1	TRBJ1-5	TRBV6-5	CASNDRENQPQHF	TGTGCCAGCAACGACAGGGAGAATCAGCCCCAGCATTTT
NA	NA	TRBJ1-1	TRBV5-4	CASSSSRNTEAFF	TGTGCCAGCAGCTCAAGCCGGAACACTGAAGCTTTCTTT
NA	NA	TRBJ2-1	TRBV5-4	CASSPRLGGEQFF	TGTGCCAGCAGCCCCCGTCTGGGCGGTGAGCAGTTCTTC
NA	NA	TRBJ1-1	TRBV19	CASSIRDRTEAFF	TGTGCCAGTAGTATCAGGGATCGCACTGAAGCTTTCTTT
NA	TRBD1	TRBJ1-6	TRBV11-2	CASSLPGDRAFYNSPLHF	TGTGCCAGCAGCTTACCCGGGGACAGGGCCTTCTATAATTCACCCCTCCACTTT
NA	NA	TRBJ2-2	TRBV3-1/TRBV3-2	CASSQDVTGNTGELFF	TGTGCCAGCAGCCAAGATGTTACAGGCAACACCGGGGAGCTGTTTTTT
NA	TRBD1	TRBJ1-2	TRBV4-1	CASSQLQGGVRGYTF	TGCGCCAGCAGCCAATTACAGGGGGGTGTGCGGGGCTACACCTTC
NA	NA	TRBJ2-4	TRBV7-8	CASSLQGNIQYF	TGTGCCAGCAGCTTACAGGGAAACATTCAGTACTTC
NA	NA	TRBJ2-5	TRBV18	CASSPPASPSRTQYF	TGTGCCAGCTCACCACCGGCGTCCCCCTCGAGGACCCAGTACTTC
NA	NA	TRBJ2-5	TRBV29-1	CSVPHVTDLIGTQYF	TGCAGCGTTCCCCACGTGACGGACTTGATTGGGACCCAGTACTTC
NA	NA	TRBJ1-5	TRBV19	CASSPRTGQPQHF	TGTGCCAGTAGTCCGCGGACCGGGCAGCCCCAGCATTTT
few	NA	TRBJ2-1	TRBV3-1/TRBV3-2	CASSRSIGGYNEQFF	TGTGCCAGCAGCCGCTCGATAGGAGGTTACAATGAGCAGTTCTTC
NA	TRBD1	TRBJ2-5	TRBV6-5	CASRKTGAETQYF	TGTGCCAGCAGGAAAACAGGGGCGGAGACCCAGTACTTC
NA	TRBD1	TRBJ2-3	TRBV5-6	CASSFFLGTGASTDTQYF	TGTGCCAGCAGCTTCTTTTTGGGGACAGGGGCTAGCACAGATACGCAGTATTTT
NA	NA	TRBJ1-2	TRBV6-5	CASSITGRRPYGYTF	TGTGCCAGCAGTATTACAGGACGTAGACCCTATGGCTACACCTTC
NA	NA	TRBJ1-1	TRBV11-2	CASSLGTFGGAFF	TGTGCCAGCAGCTTAGGTACATTCGGTGGAGCTTTCTTT
NA	TRBD1	TRBJ1-1	TRBV25-1	CASGETGVNTEAFF	TGTGCCAGCGGGGAGACAGGGGTGAACACTGAAGCTTTCTTT
NA	NA	TRBJ1-2	TRBV3-1/TRBV3-2	CASSQTVGAGDLYGYTF	TGTGCCAGCAGCCAAACAGTAGGGGCAGGGGACCTCTATGGCTACACCTTC
NA	NA	TRBJ1-1	TRBV10-2	CASSERGAWNTEAFF	TGCGCCAGCAGTGAGAGGGGGGCCTGGAACACTGAAGCTTTCTTT
NA	NA	TRBJ1-1	TRBV5-8	CASSLTGMTEAFF	TGTGCCAGCAGCCTCACAGGGATGACTGAAGCTTTCTTT
NA	NA	TRBJ1-5	TRBV5-1	CASSLGLGNQPQHF	TGCGCCAGCAGCTTGGGGTTGGGCAATCAGCCCCAGCATTTT
NA	TRBD1	TRBJ1-2	TRBV7-2	CASSLAYRGHYGYTF	TGTGCCAGCAGCTTAGCGTACAGGGGGCACTATGGCTACACCTTC
NA	NA	TRBJ2-1	TRBV9	CASSAGGRTYNEQFF	TGTGCCAGCAGCGCCGGGGGACGGACGTACAATGAGCAGTTCTTC
NA	NA	TRBJ1-2	TRBV27	CASSPQGYYGYTF	TGTGCCAGCAGCCCACAGGGATACTATGGCTACACCTTC
NA	NA	TRBJ1-2	TRBV5-1	CASSLNSGVDYGYTF	TGCGCCAGCAGCTTGAACTCAGGAGTCGACTATGGCTACACCTTC
NA	TRBD1	TRBJ1-2	TRBV28	CASRGGTGYYGYTF	TGTGCCAGCAGGGGGGGGACAGGGTACTATGGCTACACCTTC
NA	TRBD2	TRBJ2-5	TRBV4-1	CASSKTTSGGAETQYF	TGCGCCAGCAGTAAAACGACTAGCGGGGGGGCAGAGACCCAGTACTTC
NA	NA	TRBJ1-5	TRBV25-1	CASSETQEPQHF	TGTGCCAGCAGTGAAACTCAAGAGCCCCAGCATTTT
NA	TRBD1	TRBJ1-4	TRBV5-5	CASSLGQGTTNEKLFF	TGTGCCAGCAGCTTGGGACAGGGTACAACTAATGAAAAACTGTTTTTT
NA	TRBD2	TRBJ2-3	TRBV2	CASSERFMGLVKDTQYF	TGTGCCAGCAGTGAACGATTTATGGGACTAGTCAAAGATACGCAGTATTTT
NA	NA	TRBJ2-2	TRBV24-1	CATRRVSTGELFF	TGTGCCACCAGGCGGGTATCCACCGGGGAGCTGTTTTTT
NA	NA	TRBJ1-2	TRBV3-1/TRBV3-2	CASSQGIGYTF	TGTGCCAGCAGCCAGGGGATTGGCTACACCTTC
NA	NA	TRBJ1-4	TRBV25-1	CASNGRASEKLFF	TGTGCCAGCAATGGCAGGGCCTCAGAAAAACTGTTTTTT
few	TRBD2	TRBJ2-2	TRBV2	CASSEAPSGRGELFF	TGTGCCAGCAGTGAAGCGCCTAGCGGGAGGGGGGAGCTGTTTTTT
NA	TRBD2	TRBJ2-1	TRBV18	CASSPLDTSGLNEQFF	TGTGCCAGCTCACCACTCGACACTAGCGGACTCAATGAGCAGTTCTTC
NA	NA	TRBJ2-2	TRBV5-1	CASSSRTIPGELFF	TGCGCCAGCAGCTCAAGGACTATCCCCGGGGAGCTGTTTTTT
few	NA	TRBJ1-1	TRBV27	CASSLRGARDTEAFF	TGTGCCAGCAGTTTAAGGGGGGCTCGGGACACTGAAGCTTTCTTT
once	NA	TRBJ1-1	TRBV7-9	CASSFGTANTEAFF	TGTGCCAGCAGCTTCGGGACGGCGAACACTGAAGCTTTCTTT
once	NA	TRBJ2-2	TRBV3-1/TRBV3-2	CASSQGAGSGELFF	TGTGCCAGCAGCCAAGGGGCAGGGTCCGGGGAGCTGTTTTTT
NA	TRBD1	TRBJ1-5	TRBV30	CAWSRTGWQPQHF	TGTGCCTGGAGTAGGACAGGGTGGCAGCCCCAGCATTTT
NA	NA	TRBJ2-2	TRBV19	CASSIVGTSNTGELFF	TGTGCCAGTAGTATTGTGGGCACATCGAACACCGGGGAGCTGTTTTTT